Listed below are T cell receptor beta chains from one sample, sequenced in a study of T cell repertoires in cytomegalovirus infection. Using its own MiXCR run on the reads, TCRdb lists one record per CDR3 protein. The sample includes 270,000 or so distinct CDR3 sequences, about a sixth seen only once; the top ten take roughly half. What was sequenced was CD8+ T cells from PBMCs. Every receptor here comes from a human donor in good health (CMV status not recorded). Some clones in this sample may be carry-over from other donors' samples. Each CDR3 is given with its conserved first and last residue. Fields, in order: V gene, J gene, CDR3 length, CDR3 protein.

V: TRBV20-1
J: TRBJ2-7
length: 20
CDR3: CSARDTLGTSGEGSPYEQYF

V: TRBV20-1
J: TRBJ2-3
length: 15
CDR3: CSARDQSGATDTQYF

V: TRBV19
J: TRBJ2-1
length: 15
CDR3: CASSISLSGYNKQFF

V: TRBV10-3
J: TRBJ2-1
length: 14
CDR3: CAISESIHIGEQFF

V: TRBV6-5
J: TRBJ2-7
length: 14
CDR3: CASSPAGGPYEQYF

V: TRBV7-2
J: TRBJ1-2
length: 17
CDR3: CASSLEGPGLRNYGYTF

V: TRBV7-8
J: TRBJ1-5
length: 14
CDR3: CASSGGGGNQPQHF

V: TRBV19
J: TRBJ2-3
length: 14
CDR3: CASNSAGGLDTQYF

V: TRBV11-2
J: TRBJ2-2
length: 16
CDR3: CASSLTSVGRTGELFF

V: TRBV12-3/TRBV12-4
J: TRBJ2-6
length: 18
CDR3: CASSTEELQGNGANVLTF

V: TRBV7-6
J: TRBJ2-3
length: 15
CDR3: CASSLVPGSTDTQYF

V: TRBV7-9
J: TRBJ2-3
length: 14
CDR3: CASTWGGVTDTQYF

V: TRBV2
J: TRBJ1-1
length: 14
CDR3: CASSERQGSTEAFF

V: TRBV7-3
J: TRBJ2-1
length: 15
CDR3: CASSLSPGGYNEQFF

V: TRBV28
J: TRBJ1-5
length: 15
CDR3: CASSYWGLGNQPQHF

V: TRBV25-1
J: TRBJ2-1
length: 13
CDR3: CASSGVSGTERFF

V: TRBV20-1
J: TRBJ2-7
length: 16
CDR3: CSARPKGGPNPYEQYF

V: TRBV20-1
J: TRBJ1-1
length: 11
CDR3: CSARVSTEAFF

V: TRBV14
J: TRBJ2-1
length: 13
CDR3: CASSHRRGNEQFF

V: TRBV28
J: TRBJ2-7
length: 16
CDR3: CASLQLNRTGGYEQYF

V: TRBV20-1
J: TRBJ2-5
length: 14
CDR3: CSARAGAPQETQYF

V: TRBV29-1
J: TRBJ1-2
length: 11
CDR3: CSVTGRNGYTF

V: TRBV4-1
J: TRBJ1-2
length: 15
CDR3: CASSQAGLGSYGYTF

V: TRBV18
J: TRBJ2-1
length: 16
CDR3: CASSPSRGGTYNEQFF

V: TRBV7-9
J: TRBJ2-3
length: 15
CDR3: CASSPPLTETDTQYF

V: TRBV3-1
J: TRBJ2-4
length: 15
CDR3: CASSVRDTGENIQYF

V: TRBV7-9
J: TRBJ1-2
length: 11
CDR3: CAGGEDYGYTF

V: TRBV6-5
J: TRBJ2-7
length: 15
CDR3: CASRGTGTGVYEQYF

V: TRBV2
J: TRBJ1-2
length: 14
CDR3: CASSEEEFPSSYTF

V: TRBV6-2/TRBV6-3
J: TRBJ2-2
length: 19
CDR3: CASSYRRDRAEAWTGELFF

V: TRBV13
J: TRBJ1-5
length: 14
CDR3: CASSFRGSNQPQHF

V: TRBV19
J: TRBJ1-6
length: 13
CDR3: CASSTGTNSPLHF

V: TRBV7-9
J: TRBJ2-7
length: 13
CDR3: CASSTGTRNEQYF

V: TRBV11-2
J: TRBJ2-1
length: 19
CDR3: CASSLHPGTGGSKSNEQFF

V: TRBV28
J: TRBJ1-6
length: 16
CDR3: CASSLSSLGGDSPLHF

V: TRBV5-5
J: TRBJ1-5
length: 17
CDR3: CASSLFAGPLSNQPQHF

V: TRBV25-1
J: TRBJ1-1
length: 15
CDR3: CASSDLEGTNTEAFF

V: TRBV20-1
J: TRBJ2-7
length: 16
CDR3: CSARGSPGQGVEEQYF

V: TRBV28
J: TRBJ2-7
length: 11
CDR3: CASRYGTGQYF

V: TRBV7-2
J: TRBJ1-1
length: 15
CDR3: CASSSPGLANTEAFF

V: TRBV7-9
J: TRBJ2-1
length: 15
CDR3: CASSPVGISRNEQFF

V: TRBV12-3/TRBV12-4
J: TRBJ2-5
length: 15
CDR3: CASSLARAGEETQYF

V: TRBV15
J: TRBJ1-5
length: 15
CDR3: CATSTDRQNNQPQHF

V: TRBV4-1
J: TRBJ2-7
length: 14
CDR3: CASSARTGTYEQYF

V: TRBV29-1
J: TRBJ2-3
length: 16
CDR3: CSVQTWVGSSTDTQYF

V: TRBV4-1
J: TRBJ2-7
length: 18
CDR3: CASSQGPTGGFLSYEQYF

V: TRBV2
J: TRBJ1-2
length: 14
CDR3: CASSNGQGAHGYTF

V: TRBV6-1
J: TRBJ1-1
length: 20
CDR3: CASSEAGTGFPSASDTEAFF

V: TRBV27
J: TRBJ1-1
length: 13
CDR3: CASSPFGQTEAFF

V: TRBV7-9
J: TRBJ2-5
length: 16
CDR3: CASSTRLAGNQETQYF

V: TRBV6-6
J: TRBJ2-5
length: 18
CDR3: CASSYSPVAGGKEETQYF

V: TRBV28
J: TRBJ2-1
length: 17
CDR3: CASSFTWGREIFNEQFF

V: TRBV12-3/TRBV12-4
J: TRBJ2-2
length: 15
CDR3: CASSSQGGGLGELFF

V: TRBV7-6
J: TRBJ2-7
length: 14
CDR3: CASSLGGQSYEQYF

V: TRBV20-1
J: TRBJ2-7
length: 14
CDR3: CSASGGVPRYEQYF

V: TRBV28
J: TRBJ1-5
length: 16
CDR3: CASREGRDGANQPQHF

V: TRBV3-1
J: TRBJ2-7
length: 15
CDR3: CASSHVNSVAHEQYF